One T cell receptor (beta chain) is described in this entry. The data are from a study of blood T cell repertoires in COVID-19. The data were produced by immunoSEQ multiplex PCR, yet TCRdb's version contains in-frame clones alone and is incomplete. The sample lists under 150,000 clones; roughly 79% were seen once. What was sequenced was peripheral blood. The TCR comes from a man between 65 and 85 years old with active or convalescent COVID-19.

As DNA, the CDR3 is TGTGCCAGTAGGAGGGACAGCTACAATGAGCAGTTCTTC. Translation: CASRRDSYNEQFF. The chain recombines TRBV19 with TRBJ2-1; 7 bases map to TRBD1. With V trimmed by 6 bases and J by 3 bases, 2 bases remained unmatched. CDR1 is LNHDA, CDR2 SQIVND, per germline (reference sequence). The CDR3 covers 13 residues.